This entry features one TCR beta chain sequence. The protocol was immunoSEQ multiplex PCR, while the TCRdb copy is restricted to in-frame clones and leaves out a portion. Among about 40,000 clones listed, about 88% were seen once. This sample is part of a study of blood T cell repertoires in COVID-19. Study background: Collection of acute and convalescent COVID-19 samples took place in the United States, Italy and Spain. The analysed material was cDNA or gDNA that came from T cells, B-cell-depleted T cells, or PBMCs.

The CDR3 is 13 residues long. V lost 4 bases to trimming and J lost 8 bases, with 13 bases between them. The germline gives CDR1 SGDLS, CDR2 YYNGEE. This chain links TRBV9 with TRBJ2-1; D remains ambiguous. The sequence derives from a man in his fifties or sixties in a cohort sampled during active COVID-19. Sample: peripheral blood. The CDR3 DNA is TGTGCCAGCAGCCCCGCAGCGTTTGATGAGCAGTTCTTC. This encodes CASSPAAFDEQFF. Full variable domain (missing parts from reference TRBV9 and TRBJ2-1): DSGVTQTPKHLITATGQRVTLRCSPRSGDLSVYWYQQSLDQGLQFLIQYYNGEERAKGNILERFSAQQFPDLHSELNLSSLELGDSALYFCASSPAAFDEQFFGPGTRLTVL.